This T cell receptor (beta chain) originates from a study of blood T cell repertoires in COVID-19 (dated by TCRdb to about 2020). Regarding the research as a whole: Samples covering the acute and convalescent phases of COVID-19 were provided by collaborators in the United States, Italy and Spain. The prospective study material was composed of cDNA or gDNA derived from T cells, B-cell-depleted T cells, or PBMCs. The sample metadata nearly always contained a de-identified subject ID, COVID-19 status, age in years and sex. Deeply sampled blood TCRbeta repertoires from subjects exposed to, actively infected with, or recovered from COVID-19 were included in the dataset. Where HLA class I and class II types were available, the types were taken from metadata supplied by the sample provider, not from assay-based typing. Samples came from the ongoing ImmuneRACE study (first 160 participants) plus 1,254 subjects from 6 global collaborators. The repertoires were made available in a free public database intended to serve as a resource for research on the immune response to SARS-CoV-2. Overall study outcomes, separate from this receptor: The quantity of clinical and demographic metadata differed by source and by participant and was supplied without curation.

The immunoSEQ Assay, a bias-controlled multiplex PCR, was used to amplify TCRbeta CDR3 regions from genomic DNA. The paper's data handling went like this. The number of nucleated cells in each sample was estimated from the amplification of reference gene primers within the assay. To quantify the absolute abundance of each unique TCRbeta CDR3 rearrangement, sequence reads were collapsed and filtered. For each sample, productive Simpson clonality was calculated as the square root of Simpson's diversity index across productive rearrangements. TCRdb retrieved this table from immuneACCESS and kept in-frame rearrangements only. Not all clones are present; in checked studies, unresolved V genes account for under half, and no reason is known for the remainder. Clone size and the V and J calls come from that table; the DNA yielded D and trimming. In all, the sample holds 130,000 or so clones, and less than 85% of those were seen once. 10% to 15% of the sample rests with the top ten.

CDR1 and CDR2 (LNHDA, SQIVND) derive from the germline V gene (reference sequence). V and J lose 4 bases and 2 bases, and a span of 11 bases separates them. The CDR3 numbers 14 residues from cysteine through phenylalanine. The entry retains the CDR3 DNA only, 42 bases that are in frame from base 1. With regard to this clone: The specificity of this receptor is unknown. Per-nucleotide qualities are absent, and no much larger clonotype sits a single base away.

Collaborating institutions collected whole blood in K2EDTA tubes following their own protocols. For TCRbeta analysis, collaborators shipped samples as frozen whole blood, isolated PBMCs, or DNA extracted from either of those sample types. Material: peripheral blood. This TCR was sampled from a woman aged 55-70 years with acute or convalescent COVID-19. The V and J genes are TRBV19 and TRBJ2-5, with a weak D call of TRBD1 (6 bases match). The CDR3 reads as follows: CASSTNQGQETQYF. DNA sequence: TGTGCCAGTAGTACAAATCAGGGGCAAGAGACCCAGTACTTC.